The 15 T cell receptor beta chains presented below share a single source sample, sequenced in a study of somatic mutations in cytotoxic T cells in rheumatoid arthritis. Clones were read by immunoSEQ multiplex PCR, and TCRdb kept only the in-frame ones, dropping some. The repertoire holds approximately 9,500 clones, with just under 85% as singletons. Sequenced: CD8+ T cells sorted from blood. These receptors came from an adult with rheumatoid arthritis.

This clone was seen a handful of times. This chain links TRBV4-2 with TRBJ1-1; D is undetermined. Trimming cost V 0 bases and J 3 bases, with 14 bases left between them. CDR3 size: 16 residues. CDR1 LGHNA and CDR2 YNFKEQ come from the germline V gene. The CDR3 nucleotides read TGTGCCAGCAGCCAAGATGTCAACATTGAATACACTGAAGCTTTCTTT. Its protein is CASSQDVNIEYTEAFF.

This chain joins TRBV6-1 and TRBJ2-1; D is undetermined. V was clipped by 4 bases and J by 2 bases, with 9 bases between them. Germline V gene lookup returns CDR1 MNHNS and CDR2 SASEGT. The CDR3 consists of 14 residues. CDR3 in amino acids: CASSVTSAYNEQFF. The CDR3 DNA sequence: TGTGCCAGCAGTGTTACCTCAGCCTACAATGAGCAGTTCTTC.

CDR3 bases: TGTGCCAGCAGCTGGGGACAGGGAGACACTGAAGCTTTCTTT. Protein product: CASSWGQGDTEAFF. The chain carries TRBV7-9 and TRBJ1-1; TRBD1 matches 9 bases. Germline-derived CDR1 and CDR2 are SEHNR and FQNEAQ (reference sequence). V was pared by 4 bases and J by 3 bases, with 3 bases of the junction left unmatched. The CDR3 contains 14 residues.

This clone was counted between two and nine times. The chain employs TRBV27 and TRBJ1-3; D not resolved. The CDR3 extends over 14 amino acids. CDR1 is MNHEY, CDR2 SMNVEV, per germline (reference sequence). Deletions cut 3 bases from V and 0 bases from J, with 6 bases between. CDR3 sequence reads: CASSLYPSGNTIYF. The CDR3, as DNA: TGTGCCAGCAGTTTGTACCCCTCTGGAAACACCATATATTTT.

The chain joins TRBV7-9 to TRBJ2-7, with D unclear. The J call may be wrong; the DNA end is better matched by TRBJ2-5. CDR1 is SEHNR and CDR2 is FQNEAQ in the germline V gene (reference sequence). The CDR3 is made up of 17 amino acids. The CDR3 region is CASSFETARPFKETQYF. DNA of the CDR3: TGTGCCAGCAGCTTCGAAACGGCAAGGCCATTTAAGGAGACCCAGTACTTC.

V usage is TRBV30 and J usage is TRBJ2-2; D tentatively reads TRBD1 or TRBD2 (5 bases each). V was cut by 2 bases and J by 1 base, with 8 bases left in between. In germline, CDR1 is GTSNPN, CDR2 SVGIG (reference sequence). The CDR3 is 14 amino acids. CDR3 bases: TGTGCCTGGAGTTATGGGGGGAACACCGGGGAGCTGTTTTTT. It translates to CAWSYGGNTGELFF.

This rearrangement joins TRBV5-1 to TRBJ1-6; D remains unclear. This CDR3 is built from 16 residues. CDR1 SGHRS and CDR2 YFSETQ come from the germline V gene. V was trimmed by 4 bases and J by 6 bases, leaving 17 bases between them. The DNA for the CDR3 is TGCGCCAGCAGCGTCGTAGATCCTTCGGGTAATTCACCCCTCCACTTT. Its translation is CASSVVDPSGNSPLHF. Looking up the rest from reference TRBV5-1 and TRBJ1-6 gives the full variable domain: KAGVTQTPRYLIKTRGQQVTLSCSPISGHRSVSWYQQTPGQGLQFLFEYFSETQRNKGNFPGRFSGRQFSNSRSEMNVSTLELGDSALYLCASSVVDPSGNSPLHFGNGTRLTVT.

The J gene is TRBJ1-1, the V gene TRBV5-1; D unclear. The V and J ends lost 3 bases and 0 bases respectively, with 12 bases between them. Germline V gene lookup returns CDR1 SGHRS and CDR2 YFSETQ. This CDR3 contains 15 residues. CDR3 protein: CASSWTGMMNTEAFF. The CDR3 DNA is TGCGCCAGCAGCTGGACCGGGATGATGAACACTGAAGCTTTCTTT.

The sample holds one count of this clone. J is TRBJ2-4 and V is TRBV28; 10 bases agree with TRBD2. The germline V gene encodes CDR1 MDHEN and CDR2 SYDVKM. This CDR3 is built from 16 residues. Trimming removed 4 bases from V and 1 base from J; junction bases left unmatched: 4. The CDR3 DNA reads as TGTGCCAGCAGTTACAGCGGGAGGGGGGCCAAAAACATTCAGTACTTC. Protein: CASSYSGRGAKNIQYF.

CDR3 nucleotides: TGTGCCAGCAGCTTGTGGATCGGCTACACTGAAGCTTTCTTT. This encodes CASSLWIGYTEAFF. The rearrangement uses TRBV5-6 and TRBJ1-1; D ambiguous. This CDR3 is 14 amino acids long. V was pared by 1 base and J by 3 bases, with 10 bases between. Germline-derived CDR1 and CDR2 are SGHDT and YYEEEE.

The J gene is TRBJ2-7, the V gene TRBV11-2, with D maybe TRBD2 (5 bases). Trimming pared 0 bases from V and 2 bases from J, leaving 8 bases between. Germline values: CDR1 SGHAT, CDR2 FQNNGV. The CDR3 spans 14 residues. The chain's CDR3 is CASSLETGTYEQYF. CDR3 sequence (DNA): TGTGCCAGCAGCTTAGAAACCGGGACCTACGAGCAGTACTTC.

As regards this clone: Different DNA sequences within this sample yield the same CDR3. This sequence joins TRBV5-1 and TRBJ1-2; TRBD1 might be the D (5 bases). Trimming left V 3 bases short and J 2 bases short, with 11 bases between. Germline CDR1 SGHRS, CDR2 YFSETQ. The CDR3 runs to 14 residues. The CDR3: CASSSGTENYGYTF. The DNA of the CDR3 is TGCGCCAGCAGCTCCGGGACTGAGAACTATGGCTACACCTTC.

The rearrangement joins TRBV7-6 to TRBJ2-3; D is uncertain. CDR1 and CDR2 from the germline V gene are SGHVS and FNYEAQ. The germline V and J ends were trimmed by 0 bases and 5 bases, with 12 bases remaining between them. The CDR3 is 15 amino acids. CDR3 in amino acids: CASSLAGQDGDTQYF. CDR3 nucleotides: TGTGCCAGCAGCTTAGCTGGGCAGGATGGAGATACGCAGTATTTT.

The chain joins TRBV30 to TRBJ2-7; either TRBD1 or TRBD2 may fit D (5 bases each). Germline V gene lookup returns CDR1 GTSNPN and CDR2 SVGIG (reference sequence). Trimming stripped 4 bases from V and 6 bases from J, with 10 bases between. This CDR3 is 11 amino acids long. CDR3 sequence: CAWMWGFEQYF. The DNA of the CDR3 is TGTGCCTGGATGTGGGGGTTCGAGCAGTACTTC.

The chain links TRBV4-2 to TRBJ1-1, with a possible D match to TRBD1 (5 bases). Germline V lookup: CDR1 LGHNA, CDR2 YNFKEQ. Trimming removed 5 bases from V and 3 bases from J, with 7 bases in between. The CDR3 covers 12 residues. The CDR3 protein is CASSLGHTEAFF. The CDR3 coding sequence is TGTGCCAGCAGCTTGGGACACACTGAAGCTTTCTTT.